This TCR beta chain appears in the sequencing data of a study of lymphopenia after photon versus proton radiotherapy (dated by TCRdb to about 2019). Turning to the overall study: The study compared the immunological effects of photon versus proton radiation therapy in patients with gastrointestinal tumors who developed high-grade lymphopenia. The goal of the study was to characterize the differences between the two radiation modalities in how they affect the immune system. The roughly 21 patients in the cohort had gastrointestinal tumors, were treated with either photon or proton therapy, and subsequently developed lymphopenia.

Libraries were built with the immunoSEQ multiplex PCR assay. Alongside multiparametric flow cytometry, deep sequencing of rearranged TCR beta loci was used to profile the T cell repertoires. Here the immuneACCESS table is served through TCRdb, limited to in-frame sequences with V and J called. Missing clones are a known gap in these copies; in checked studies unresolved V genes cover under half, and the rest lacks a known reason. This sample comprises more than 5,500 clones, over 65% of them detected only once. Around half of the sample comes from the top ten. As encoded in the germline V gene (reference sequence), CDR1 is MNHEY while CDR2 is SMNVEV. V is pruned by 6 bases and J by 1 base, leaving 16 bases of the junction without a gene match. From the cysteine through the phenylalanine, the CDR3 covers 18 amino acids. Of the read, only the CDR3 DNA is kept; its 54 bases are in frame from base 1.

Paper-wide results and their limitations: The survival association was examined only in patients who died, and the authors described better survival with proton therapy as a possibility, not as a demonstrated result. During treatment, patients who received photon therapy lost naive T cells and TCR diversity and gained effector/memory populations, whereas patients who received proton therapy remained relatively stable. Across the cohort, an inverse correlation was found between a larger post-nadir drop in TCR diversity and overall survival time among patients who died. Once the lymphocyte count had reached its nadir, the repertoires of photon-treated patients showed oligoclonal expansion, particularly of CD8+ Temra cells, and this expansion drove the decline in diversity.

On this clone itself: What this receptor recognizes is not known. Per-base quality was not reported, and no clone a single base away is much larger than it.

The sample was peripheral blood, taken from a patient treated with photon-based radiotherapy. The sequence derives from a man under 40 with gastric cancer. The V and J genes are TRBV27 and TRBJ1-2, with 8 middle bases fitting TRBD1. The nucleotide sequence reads TGTGCCAGCAGCCCATGGACCGGGACAGGAGAATTTAACTATGGCTACACCTTC. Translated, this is CASSPWTGTGEFNYGYTF.